This T cell receptor (beta chain) was recovered during a study of response to subunit inactivated influenza vaccine. Germline CDR1 and CDR2: LGHDT and YNNKEL (reference sequence). Trimming left V 1 base short and J 8 bases short, with 8 bases between. This CDR3 is built from 12 residues. TCRdb reprocessed the RT-PCR reads via MiXCR and lists one record per CDR3 protein. The sample lists 650,000 or so distinct CDR3 sequences; roughly 15% were seen once. Whole-study findings and limits: T cells newly recruited by each seasonal influenza vaccination are few, the authors suggested.

This clonotype was observed a handful of times. Antigen unknown. The material sequenced was PBMCs from blood, taken around 15 days before vaccination. The V gene is TRBV3-1, the J gene TRBJ1-1; D unclear. This clonotype originated in a man over 45 who received an inactivated influenza vaccine. The CDR3 DNA is TGTGCCAGCAGCCAAGTTGCCAGGGAAGCTTTCTTT. Its protein is CASSQVAREAFF.